These T cell receptor beta chains were read from a single sample in a study of beta chain features in type 1 diabetes. Some clones are missing from TCRdb's copy, which holds only in-frame ones; the method was immunoSEQ multiplex PCR. This table holds 300,000 to 400,000 clones, 9.6% found once. Source material: central memory CD4+ T cells from blood. These receptors were collected from a man younger than 40 with type 1 diabetes. The CDR3 runs from the conserved cysteine through the conserved F or W. A D gene is named only where the DNA matches it firmly.

v_call d_call cdr3_length cdr3_aa
TRBV6-5 - 13 CASTSTGAETQYF
TRBV5-1 - 14 CASSLSGDQETQYF
TRBV7-2 TRBD2 15 CASSVLGTSWETQYF
TRBV28 - 12 CATQRILYGYTF
TRBV5-4 - 15 CASSSWTVPNTEAFF
TRBV2 TRBD2 17 CASSPGLAGGGTGELFF
TRBV18 - 15 CASSPYASGTDTQYF
TRBV19 - 13 CASSYSRSQPQHF
TRBV6-1 TRBD1 15 CASSAFRDRGDTQYF
TRBV7-3 - 16 CASSLNSGANTGELFF
TRBV7-3 - 14 CASSLGHSQETQYF
TRBV14 TRBD1 15 CASSQRGQGANEQFF
TRBV7-9 TRBD1 16 CASSPGQPPGANVLTF
TRBV28 TRBD1 13 CASSPQGVGGYTF
TRBV2 TRBD1 13 CASRAGTDYGYTF